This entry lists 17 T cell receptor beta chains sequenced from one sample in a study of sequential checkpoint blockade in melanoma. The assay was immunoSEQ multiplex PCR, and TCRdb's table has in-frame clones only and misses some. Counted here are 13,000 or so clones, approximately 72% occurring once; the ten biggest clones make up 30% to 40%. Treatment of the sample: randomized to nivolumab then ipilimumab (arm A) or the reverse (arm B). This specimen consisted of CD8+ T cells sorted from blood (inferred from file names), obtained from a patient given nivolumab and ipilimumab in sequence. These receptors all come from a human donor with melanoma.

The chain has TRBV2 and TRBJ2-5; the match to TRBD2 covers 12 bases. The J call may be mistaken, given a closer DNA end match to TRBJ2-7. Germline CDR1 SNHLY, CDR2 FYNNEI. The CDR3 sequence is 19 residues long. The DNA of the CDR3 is TGTGCCAGCAGGGGGAAGACTAGCGGGGGCTCAATTGTAACCTACGAGCAGTACTTC. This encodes CASRGKTSGGSIVTYEQYF.

The CDR3 DNA reads as TGCGCCAGCAGCTTGCCCAGCGTGGGGAGTGCAGATACGCAGTATTTT. As protein: CASSLPSVGSADTQYF. This chain links TRBV5-1 with TRBJ2-3; weak D call: TRBD2 (5 bases). The V end was cut by 1 base, the J end by 4 bases, with 16 bases between. The CDR3 totals 16 residues. Germline CDR1 and CDR2: SGHRS and YFSETQ.

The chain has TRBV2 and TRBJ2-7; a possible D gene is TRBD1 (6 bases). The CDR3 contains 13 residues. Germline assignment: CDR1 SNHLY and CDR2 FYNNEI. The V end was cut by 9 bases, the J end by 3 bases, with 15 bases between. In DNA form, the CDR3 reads TGTGCCAGACAGGGTTTGGACCTCTACGAGCAGTACTTC. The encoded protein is CARQGLDLYEQYF.

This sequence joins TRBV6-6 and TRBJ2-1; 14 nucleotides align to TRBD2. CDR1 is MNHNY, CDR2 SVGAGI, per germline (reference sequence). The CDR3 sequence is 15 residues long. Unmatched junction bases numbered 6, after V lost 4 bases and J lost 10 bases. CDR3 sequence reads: CASSSTSGRAGEQFF. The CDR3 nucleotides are TGTGCCAGCAGTTCGACTAGCGGGAGGGCGGGGGAGCAGTTCTTC.

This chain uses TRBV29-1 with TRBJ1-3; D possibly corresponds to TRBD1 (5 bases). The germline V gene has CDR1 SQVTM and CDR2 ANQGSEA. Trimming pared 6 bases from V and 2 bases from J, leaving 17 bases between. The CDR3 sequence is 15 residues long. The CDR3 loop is CSVLGTPLTGNTIYF. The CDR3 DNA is TGCAGCGTCTTGGGGACTCCCTTAACTGGAAACACCATATATTTT.

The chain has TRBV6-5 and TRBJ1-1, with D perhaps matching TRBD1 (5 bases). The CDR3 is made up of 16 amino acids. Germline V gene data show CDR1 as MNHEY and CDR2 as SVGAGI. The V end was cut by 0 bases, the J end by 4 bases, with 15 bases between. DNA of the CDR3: TGTGCCAGCAGTTACTCGTTGTCAGGGAAGTCCACTGAAGCTTTCTTT. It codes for CASSYSLSGKSTEAFF.

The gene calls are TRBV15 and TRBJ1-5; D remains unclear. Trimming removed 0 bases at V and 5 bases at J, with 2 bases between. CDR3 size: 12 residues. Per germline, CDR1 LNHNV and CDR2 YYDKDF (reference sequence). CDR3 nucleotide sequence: TGTGCCACCAGCAGAGACGATCAGCCCCAGCATTTT. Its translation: CATSRDDQPQHF.

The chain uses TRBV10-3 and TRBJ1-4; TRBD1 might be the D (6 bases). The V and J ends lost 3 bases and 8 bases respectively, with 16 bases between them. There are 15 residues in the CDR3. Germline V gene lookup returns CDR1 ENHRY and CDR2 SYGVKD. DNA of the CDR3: TGTGCCATCAGTGAAGCTGGGGGGGCGAACGAAAAACTGTTTTTT. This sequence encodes CAISEAGGANEKLFF.

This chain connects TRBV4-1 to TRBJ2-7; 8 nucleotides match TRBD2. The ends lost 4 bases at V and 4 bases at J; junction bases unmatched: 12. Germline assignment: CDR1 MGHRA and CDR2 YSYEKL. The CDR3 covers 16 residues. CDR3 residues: CASSRSLRASGYEQYF. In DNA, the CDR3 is TGCGCCAGCAGCCGGTCGTTGAGGGCTAGCGGGTACGAGCAGTACTTC.

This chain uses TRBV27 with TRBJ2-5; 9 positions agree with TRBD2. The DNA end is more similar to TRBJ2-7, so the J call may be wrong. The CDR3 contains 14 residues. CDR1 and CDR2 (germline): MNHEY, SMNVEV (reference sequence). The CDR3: CASSLSAGGYEQYF. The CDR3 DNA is TGTGCCAGCAGTTTATCAGCGGGGGGCTACGAGCAGTACTTC.

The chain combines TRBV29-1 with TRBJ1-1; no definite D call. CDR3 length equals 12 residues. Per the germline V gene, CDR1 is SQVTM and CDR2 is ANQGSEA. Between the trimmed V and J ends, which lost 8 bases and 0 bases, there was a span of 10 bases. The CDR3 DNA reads TGCAGCCCCTTTGTTTTGAACACTGAAGCTTTCTTT. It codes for CSPFVLNTEAFF.

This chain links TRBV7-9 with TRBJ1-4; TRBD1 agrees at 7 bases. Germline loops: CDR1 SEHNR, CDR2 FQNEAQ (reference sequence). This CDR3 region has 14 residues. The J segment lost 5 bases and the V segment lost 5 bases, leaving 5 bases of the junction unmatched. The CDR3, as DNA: TGTGCCAGCAGCACTCCGGACAGGAATGAAAAACTGTTTTTT. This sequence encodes CASSTPDRNEKLFF.

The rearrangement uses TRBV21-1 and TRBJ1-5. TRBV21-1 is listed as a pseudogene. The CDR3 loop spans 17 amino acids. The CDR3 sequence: CASSKALLSGGNQPQHF. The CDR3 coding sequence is TGTGCCAGCAGCAAAGCGCTTTTATCGGGGGGCAATCAGCCCCAGCATTTT.

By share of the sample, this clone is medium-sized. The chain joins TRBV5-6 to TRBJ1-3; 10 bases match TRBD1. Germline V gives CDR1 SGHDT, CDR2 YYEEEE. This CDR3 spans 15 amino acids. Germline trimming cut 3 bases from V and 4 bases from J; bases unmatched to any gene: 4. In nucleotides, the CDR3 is TGTGCCAGCAGCTCCGGGACAGGGGCCGGAAACACCATATATTTT. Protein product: CASSSGTGAGNTIYF.

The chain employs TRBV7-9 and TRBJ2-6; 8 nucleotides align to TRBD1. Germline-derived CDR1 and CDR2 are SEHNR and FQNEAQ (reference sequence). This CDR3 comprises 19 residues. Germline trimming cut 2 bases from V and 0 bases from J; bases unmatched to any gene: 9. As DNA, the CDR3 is TGTGCCAGCAGCTTACCAGGACAGGGTAAAGCCTCTGGGGCCAACGTCCTGACTTTC. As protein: CASSLPGQGKASGANVLTF.

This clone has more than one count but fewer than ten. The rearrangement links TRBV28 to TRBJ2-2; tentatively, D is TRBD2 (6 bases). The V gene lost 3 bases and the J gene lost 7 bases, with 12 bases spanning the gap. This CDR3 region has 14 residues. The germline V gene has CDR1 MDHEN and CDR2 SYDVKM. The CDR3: CASSFRLGGGELFF. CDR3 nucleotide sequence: TGTGCCAGCAGTTTCCGATTGGGGGGCGGGGAGCTGTTTTTT.

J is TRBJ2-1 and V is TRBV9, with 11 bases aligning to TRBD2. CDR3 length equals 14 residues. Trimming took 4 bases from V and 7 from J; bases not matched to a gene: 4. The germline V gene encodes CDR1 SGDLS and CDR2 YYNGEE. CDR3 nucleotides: TGTGCCAGCAGCCCCCGGACTAGCGGGAATGAGCAGTTCTTC. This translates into CASSPRTSGNEQFF.